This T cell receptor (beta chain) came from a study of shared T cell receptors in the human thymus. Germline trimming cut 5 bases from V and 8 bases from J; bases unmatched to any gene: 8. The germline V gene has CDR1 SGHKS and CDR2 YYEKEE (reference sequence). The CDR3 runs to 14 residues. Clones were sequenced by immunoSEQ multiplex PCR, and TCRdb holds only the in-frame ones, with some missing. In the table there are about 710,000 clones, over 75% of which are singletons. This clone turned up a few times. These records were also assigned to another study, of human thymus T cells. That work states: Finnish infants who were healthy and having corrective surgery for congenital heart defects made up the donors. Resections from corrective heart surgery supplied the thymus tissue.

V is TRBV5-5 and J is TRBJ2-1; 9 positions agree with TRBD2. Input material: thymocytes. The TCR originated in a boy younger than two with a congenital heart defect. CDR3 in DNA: TGTGCCAGCAGATGCGGGGGGGAGGAAGATGAGCAGTTCTTC. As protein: CASRCGGEEDEQFF.